This T cell receptor beta chain appears in the sequencing data of a study of cytomegalovirus exposure and HLA in healthy donors. Whole-study findings and limits: Several V segments, TRBV6-2 and TRBV6-3 among them, could not be told apart and were dropped. The study listed roughly 150 cytomegalovirus-associated TCR beta chains.

The PCR had 60 Vbeta and 13 Jbeta primers. Original processing notes: In a later analysis, the count reached about 80 million unique TCR beta chains, with roughly 12 million shared. Assay used: immunoSEQ multiplex PCR; TCRdb lists only in-frame clones, some missing. Clone size and V and J calls were adopted from that table, with D and trimming inferred from the DNA. This repertoire shows about 120,000 clones, around four fifths found once; its top ten account for about 3.7%. Germline V gene lookup returns CDR1 MNHEY and CDR2 SVGAGI. V dropped 3 bases and J dropped 0; count of bases not matched to a gene: 2. CDR3 length: 15 amino acids. Turning to this clone: Its antigen remains unknown.

The TCR comes from a woman aged 40-49 years in good health and CMV-seropositive. Sequenced input: PBMCs. The rearrangement uses TRBV6-5 and TRBJ2-7; 10 positions agree with TRBD2. CDR3 region: CASSYGLAVSYEQYF. The CDR3 region has the DNA TGTGCCAGCAGTTATGGACTAGCGGTCTCCTACGAGCAGTACTTC.